This TCR beta chain was profiled in a study of cytomegalovirus exposure and HLA in healthy donors. Amplification used 60 Vbeta primers and 13 Jbeta primers. The repertoire was sequenced with immunoSEQ multiplex PCR; TCRdb's copy has only in-frame clones and lacks some. The sample holds about 140,000 clones, about 80% seen once. V was pared by 2 bases and J by 7 bases, with 5 bases of the junction left unmatched. Germline CDR1 and CDR2: SGDLS and YYNGEE. The CDR3 is 14 amino acids. The sample taken for sequencing was PBMCs. V is TRBV9 and J is TRBJ2-1; 8 bases line up with TRBD2. The receptor was isolated from a man younger than 40 in good health and CMV-seropositive. The DNA for the CDR3 is TGTGCCAGCAGCGTCTCGGGGGGGCAAAATGAGCAGTTCTTC. Amino acids: CASSVSGGQNEQFF.